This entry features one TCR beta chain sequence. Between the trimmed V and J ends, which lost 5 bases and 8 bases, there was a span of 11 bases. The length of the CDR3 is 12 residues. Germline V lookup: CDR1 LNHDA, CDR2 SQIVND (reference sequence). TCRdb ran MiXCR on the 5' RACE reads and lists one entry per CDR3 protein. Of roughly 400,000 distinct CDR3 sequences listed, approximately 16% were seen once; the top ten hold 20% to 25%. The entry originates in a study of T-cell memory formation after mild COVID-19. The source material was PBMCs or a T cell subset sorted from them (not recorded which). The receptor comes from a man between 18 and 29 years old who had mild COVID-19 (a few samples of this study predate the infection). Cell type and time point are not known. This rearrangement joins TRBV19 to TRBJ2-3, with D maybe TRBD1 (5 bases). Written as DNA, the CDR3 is TGTGCCAGTAGTCAAGGGGCAGGTACGCAGTATTTT. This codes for CASSQGAGTQYF.